Reported below is one T cell receptor (beta chain). The entry originates in a study of cytomegalovirus exposure and HLA in healthy donors. Across the study: Most donors, more than 80% of approximately 400 genotyped, fell in the Caucasian-associated ancestry cluster.

The CDR3 spans 14 residues. Germline-derived CDR1 and CDR2 are SGHDT and YYEEEE. V lost 2 bases and J lost 0, with 6 bases in between. The study ran its PCR with 60 Vbeta and 13 Jbeta primers. The method was immunoSEQ multiplex PCR; TCRdb's version includes in-frame clones alone and lacks a portion of them. Altogether 210,000 or so clones are present, approximately 88% being singletons, with the ten largest covering roughly 0.7%. This receptor was taken from a boy younger than 10 in good health and CMV-seronegative. The source material was PBMCs. This chain links TRBV5-6 with TRBJ1-3; D uncertain. The CDR3 protein is CASSFFYSGNTIYF. The CDR3 bases are TGTGCCAGCAGCTTTTTTTACTCTGGAAACACCATATATTTT.